This T cell receptor (beta chain) was recorded in a study of blood T cell repertoires in COVID-19. The wider study: Sites across the United States, Italy and Spain contributed samples from acute and convalescent COVID-19. In each case, the material was cDNA or gDNA derived from T cells, B-cell-depleted T cells, or PBMCs.

The CDR3 extends over 16 amino acids. Germline V gene lookup returns CDR1 MDHEN and CDR2 SYDVKM. The V gene end was trimmed by 7 bases and the J gene end by 7 bases; junction bases not matched to a gene: 13. Original analysis: Reference gene primer amplification yielded estimated nucleated cell counts. Generated by immunoSEQ multiplex PCR, the TCRdb table keeps only in-frame clones and is missing some. Clonal size and the V and J genes are those of that table, whereas D and trimming came from the DNA. Of around 74,000 clones listed, roughly 89% are singletons. V gene TRBV28 combines with J gene TRBJ1-2, with TRBD1 matching 12 bases. The clonotype originates from a man aged 50-60 years with active COVID-19. The sample taken for sequencing was peripheral blood. The CDR3 sequence: CASNIGGQGARGGYTF. For the CDR3, the DNA is TGTGCCAGCAACATAGGGGGACAGGGGGCAAGGGGTGGCTACACCTTC.